This is a list of T cell receptor beta chains from one sample in a study of cytomegalovirus exposure and HLA in healthy donors. This table comes from immunoSEQ multiplex PCR, and its TCRdb copy is limited to in-frame clones, with some not included. The table shows around 90,000 clones, with approximately 68% occurring only once. Sequences were obtained from PBMCs. The origin of the receptors is a boy aged 5-17 years in good health and CMV-seropositive. CDR3s include the opening cysteine and the closing phenylalanine or tryptophan. The D gene is left open where the match is weak. Where a row states a size, it is once, few, many or the class of an expanded clone; other rows omit it.

v_call: TRBV15; clone_size: once; j_call: TRBJ2-5; d_call: TRBD2; cdr3_nt: TGTGCCACCAGCAGGGATAGATACGGGGGGAGAGAGACCCAGTACTTC; cdr3_aa: CATSRDRYGGRETQYF
v_call: TRBV27; clone_size: NA; j_call: TRBJ2-1; d_call: NA; cdr3_nt: TGTGCCAGCAGACAGGGCCCTGGGAATGAGCAGTTCTTC; cdr3_aa: CASRQGPGNEQFF
v_call: TRBV27; clone_size: NA; j_call: TRBJ2-5; d_call: NA; cdr3_nt: TGTGCCAGCAGTCCAGGGCCACCCCAAGAGACCCAGTACTTC; cdr3_aa: CASSPGPPQETQYF
v_call: TRBV7-9; clone_size: NA; j_call: TRBJ2-7; d_call: NA; cdr3_nt: TGTGCCAGCAGCTTAGGGGTAGGAGTAAACTACGAGCAGTACTTC; cdr3_aa: CASSLGVGVNYEQYF
v_call: TRBV21-1; clone_size: NA; j_call: TRBJ2-5; d_call: NA; cdr3_nt: TGTGCCAGCAGCAAGGTGGAGGGCGAAGAGACCCAGTACTTC; cdr3_aa: CASSKVEGEETQYF
v_call: TRBV7-9; clone_size: NA; j_call: TRBJ2-3; d_call: NA; cdr3_nt: TGTGCCAGCAGCTTAGCCCAAGGGGGTAGCACAGATACGCAGTATTTT; cdr3_aa: CASSLAQGGSTDTQYF
v_call: TRBV7-9; clone_size: NA; j_call: TRBJ2-2; d_call: NA; cdr3_nt: TGTGCCAGCAGCCTCCCGCTAGGAACCGGGGAGCTGTTTTTT; cdr3_aa: CASSLPLGTGELFF
v_call: TRBV27; clone_size: few; j_call: TRBJ1-5; d_call: NA; cdr3_nt: TGTGCCAGCAGTTTTTGGGGGGGCAATCAGCCCCAGCATTTT; cdr3_aa: CASSFWGGNQPQHF
v_call: TRBV25-1; clone_size: NA; j_call: TRBJ2-5; d_call: NA; cdr3_nt: TGTGCCAGACGCCCCCGGGTGCAAGAGACCCAGTACTTC; cdr3_aa: CARRPRVQETQYF
v_call: TRBV6-6; clone_size: NA; j_call: TRBJ1-2; d_call: NA; cdr3_nt: TGTGCCAGCAGTTACGGGGGGGCAGGGGGCTACACCTTC; cdr3_aa: CASSYGGAGGYTF